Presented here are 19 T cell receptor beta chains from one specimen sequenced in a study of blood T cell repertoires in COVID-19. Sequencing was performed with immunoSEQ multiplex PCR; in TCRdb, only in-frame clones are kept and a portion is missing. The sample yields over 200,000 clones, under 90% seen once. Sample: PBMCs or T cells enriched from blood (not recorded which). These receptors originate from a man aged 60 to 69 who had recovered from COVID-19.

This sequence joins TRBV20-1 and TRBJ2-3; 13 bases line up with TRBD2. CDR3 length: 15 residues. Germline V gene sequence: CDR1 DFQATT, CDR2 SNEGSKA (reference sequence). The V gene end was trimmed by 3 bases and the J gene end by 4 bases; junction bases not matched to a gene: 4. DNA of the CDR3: TGCAGTGCTAGTAGACTAGCGGGGGGTCCAGATACGCAGTATTTT. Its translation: CSASRLAGGPDTQYF.

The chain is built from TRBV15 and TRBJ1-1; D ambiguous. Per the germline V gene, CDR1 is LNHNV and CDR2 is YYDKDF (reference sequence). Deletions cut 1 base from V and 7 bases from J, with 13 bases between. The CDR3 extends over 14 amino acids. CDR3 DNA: TGTGCCACCAGCAGAGCCGGAGACTGGGTTGAAGCTTTCTTT. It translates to CATSRAGDWVEAFF. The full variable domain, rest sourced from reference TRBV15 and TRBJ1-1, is DAMVIQNPRYQVTQFGKPVTLSCSQTLNHNVMYWYQQKSSQAPKLLFHYYDKDFNNEADTPDNFQSRRPNTSFCFLDIRSPGLGDTAMYLCATSRAGDWVEAFFGQGTRLTVV.

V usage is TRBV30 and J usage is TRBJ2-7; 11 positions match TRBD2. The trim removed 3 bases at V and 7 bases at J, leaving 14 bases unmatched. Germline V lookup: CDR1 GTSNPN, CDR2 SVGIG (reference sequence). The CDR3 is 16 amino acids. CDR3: CAWRGGTSGDFREQYF. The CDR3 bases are TGTGCCTGGAGGGGGGGGACTAGCGGAGACTTTAGGGAGCAGTACTTC. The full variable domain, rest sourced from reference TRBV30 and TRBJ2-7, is SQTIHQWPATLVQPVGSPLSLECTVEGTSNPNLYWYRQAAGRGLQLLFYSVGIGQISSEVPQNLSASRPQDRQFILSSKKLLLSDSGFYLCAWRGGTSGDFREQYFGPGTRLTVT.

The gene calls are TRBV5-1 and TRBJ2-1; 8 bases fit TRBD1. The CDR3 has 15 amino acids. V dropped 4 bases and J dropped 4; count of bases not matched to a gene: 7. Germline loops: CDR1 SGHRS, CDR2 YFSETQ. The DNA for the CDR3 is TGCGCCAGCAGCCCGGACAGGGTCGAGTACAATGAGCAGTTCTTC. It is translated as CASSPDRVEYNEQFF.

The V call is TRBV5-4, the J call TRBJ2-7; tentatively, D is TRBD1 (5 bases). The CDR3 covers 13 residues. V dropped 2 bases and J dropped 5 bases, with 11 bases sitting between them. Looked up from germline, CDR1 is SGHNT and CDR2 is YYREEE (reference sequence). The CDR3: CASSFQGSNEQYF. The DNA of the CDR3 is TGTGCCAGCAGCTTTCAGGGTAGCAACGAGCAGTACTTC.

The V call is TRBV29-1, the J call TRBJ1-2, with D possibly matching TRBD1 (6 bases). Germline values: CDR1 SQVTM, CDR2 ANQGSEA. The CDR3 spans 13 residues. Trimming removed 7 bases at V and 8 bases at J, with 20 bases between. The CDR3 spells CSATSGTPEGYTF. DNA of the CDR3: TGCAGCGCAACCTCCGGGACACCCGAGGGCTACACCTTC.

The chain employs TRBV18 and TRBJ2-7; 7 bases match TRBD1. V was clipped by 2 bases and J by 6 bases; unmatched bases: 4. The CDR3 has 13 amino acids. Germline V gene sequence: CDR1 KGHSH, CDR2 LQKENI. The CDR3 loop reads CASSPRGQGEQYF. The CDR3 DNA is TGTGCCAGCTCACCAAGGGGGCAAGGCGAGCAGTACTTC.

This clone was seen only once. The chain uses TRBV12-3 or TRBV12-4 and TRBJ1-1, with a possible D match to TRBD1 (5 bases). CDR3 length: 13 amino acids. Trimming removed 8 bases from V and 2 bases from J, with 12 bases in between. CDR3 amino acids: CASGRQINTEAFF. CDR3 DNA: TGTGCCAGCGGACGACAGATCAACACTGAAGCTTTCTTT.

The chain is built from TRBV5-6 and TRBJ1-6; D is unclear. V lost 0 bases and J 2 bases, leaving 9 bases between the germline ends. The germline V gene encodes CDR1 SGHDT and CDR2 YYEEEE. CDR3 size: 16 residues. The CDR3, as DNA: TGTGCCAGCAGCTTGGTGGCAGACACCTATAATTCACCCCTCCACTTT. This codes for CASSLVADTYNSPLHF.

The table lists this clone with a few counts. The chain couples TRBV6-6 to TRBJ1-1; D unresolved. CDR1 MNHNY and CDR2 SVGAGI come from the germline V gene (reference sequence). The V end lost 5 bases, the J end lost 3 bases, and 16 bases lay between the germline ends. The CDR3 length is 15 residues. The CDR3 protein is CASSRGRGVDTEAFF. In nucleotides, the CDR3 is TGTGCCAGCAGTCGTGGACGCGGGGTGGACACTGAAGCTTTCTTT.

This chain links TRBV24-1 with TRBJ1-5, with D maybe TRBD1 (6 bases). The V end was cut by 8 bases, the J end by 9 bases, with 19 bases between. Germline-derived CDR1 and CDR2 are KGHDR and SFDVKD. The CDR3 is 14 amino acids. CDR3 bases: TGTGCCACCACTCACGCAGGGGTTGTCGTGCCCCAGCATTTT. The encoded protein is CATTHAGVVVPQHF.

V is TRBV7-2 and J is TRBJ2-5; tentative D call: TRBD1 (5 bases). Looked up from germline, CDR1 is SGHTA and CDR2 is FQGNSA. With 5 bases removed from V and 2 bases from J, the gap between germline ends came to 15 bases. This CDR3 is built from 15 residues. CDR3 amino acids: CASSPRRGGQETQYF. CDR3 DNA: TGTGCCAGCAGCCCCCGAAGGGGCGGACAAGAGACCCAGTACTTC.

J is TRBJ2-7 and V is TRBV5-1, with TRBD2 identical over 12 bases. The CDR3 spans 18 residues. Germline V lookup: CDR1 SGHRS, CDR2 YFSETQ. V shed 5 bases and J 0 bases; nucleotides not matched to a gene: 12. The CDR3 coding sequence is TGCGCCAGCAGGGCCGGGACTAGCGGGCGGGTCACCTCCTACGAGCAGTACTTC. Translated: CASRAGTSGRVTSYEQYF. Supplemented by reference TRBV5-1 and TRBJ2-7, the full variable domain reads KAGVTQTPRYLIKTRGQQVTLSCSPISGHRSVSWYQQTPGQGLQFLFEYFSETQRNKGNFPGRFSGRQFSNSRSEMNVSTLELGDSALYLCASRAGTSGRVTSYEQYFGPGTRLTVT.

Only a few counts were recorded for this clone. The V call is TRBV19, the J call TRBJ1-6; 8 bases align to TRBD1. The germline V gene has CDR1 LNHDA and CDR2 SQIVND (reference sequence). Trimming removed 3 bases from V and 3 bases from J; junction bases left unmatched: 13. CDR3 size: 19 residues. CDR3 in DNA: TGTGCCAGTAGTATGTGGGCAGGGGGCCTAGCTCGCTATAATTCACCCCTCCACTTT. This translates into CASSMWAGGLARYNSPLHF.

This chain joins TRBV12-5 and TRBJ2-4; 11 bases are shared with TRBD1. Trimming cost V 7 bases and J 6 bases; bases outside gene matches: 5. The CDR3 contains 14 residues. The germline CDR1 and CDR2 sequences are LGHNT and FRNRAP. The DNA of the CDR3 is TGTGCTAGTGCCCAGGGACAGGGGGGAAACATTCAGTACTTC. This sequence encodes CASAQGQGGNIQYF.

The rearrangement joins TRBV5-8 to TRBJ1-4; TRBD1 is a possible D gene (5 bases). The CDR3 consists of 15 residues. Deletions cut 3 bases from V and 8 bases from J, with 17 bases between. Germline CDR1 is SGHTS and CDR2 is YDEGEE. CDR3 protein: CASSSGTTFSEKLFF. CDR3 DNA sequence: TGTGCCAGCAGCTCCGGGACTACTTTCTCCGAAAAACTGTTTTTT.

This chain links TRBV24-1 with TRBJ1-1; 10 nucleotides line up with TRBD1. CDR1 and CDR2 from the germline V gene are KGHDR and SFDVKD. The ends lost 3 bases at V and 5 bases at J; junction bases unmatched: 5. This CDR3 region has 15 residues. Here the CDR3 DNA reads TGTGCCACCAGTGATCCGGGGACAGGGGCGACTGAAGCTTTCTTT. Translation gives CATSDPGTGATEAFF.

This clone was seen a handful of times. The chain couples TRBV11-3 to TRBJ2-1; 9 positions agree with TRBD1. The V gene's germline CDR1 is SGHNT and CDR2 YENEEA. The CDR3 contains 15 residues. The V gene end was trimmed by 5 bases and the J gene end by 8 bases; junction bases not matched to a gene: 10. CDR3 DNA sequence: TGTGCCAGCAGCAGCCGGACAGGGGAGGTCGATGAGCAGTTCTTC. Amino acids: CASSSRTGEVDEQFF.

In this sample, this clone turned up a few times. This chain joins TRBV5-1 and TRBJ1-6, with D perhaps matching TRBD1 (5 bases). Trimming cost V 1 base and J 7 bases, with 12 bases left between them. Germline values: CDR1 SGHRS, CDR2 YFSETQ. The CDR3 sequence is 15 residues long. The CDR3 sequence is CASSLMGEENSPLHF. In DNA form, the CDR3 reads TGCGCCAGCAGCTTGATGGGGGAGGAAAATTCACCCCTCCACTTT.